These 7 T cell receptor beta chains were all obtained from the same sample, sequenced in a study of T cells in Graves' hyperthyroidism and ophthalmopathy. The investigators amplified TCR beta CDR3 regions from RNA transcripts. A first-round RT-PCR of the TCR CDR3 used the HTBI primer set. TCRdb reprocessed the multiplex PCR reads via MiXCR and lists one record per CDR3 protein. The table shows some 800,000 distinct CDR3 sequences, with over 35% occurring only once. Sequencing used blood. The receptor set was obtained from a man aged 18 to 29 with Graves' hyperthyroidism.

This rearrangement joins TRBV12-3 or TRBV12-4 to TRBJ2-5, with 12 bases aligning to TRBD1. The CDR3 spans 16 residues. With V trimmed by 6 bases and J by 4 bases, 9 bases remained unmatched. CDR3 sequence: CASSPGTGGMGETQYF. The CDR3 DNA follows: TGTGCCAGCAGCCCCGGGACAGGGGGCATGGGAGAGACCCAGTACTTC.

This chain joins TRBV7-9 and TRBJ2-5; D gene uncertain. The V gene's germline CDR1 is SEHNR and CDR2 FQNEAQ (reference sequence). V gave up 2 bases and J gave up 5 bases, with 12 bases separating them. This CDR3 is built from 14 residues. As DNA, the CDR3 is TGTGCCAGCAGCTTACTTCTTCCGCCGGAGACCCAGTACTTC. Protein sequence: CASSLLLPPETQYF.

The chain joins TRBV19 to TRBJ1-5; D gene uncertain. Germline V lookup: CDR1 LNHDA, CDR2 SQIVND (reference sequence). The CDR3 has 15 amino acids. V lost 9 bases, J lost 3 bases, and 18 bases lay in between. CDR3 loop: CASSLDGPINQPQHF. The CDR3 DNA is TGTGCCAGCAGTTTGGACGGACCGATCAATCAGCCCCAGCATTTT. Together with reference TRBV19 and TRBJ1-5, the CDR3 gives the full variable domain: DGGITQSPKYLFRKEGQNVTLSCEQNLNHDAMYWYRQDPGQGLRLIYYSQIVNDFQKGDIAEGYSVSREKKESFPLTVTSAQKNPTAFYLCASSLDGPINQPQHFGDGTRLSIL.

The rearrangement joins TRBV27 to TRBJ1-2; TRBD1 aligns across 8 bases. Germline values: CDR1 MNHEY, CDR2 SMNVEV (reference sequence). The ends lost 3 bases at V and 1 base at J; junction bases unmatched: 4. The CDR3 contains 15 residues. Here the CDR3 DNA reads TGTGCCAGCAGTTTCATCGGACAGGGTAACTATGGCTACACCTTC. This translates into CASSFIGQGNYGYTF.

This clonotype has at least ten counts. The J gene is TRBJ2-7, the V gene TRBV9; D is uncertain. Germline loops: CDR1 SGDLS, CDR2 YYNGEE. V was shortened by 3 bases and J by 0 bases, with 10 bases between the two germline ends. The CDR3 runs 14 residues. CDR3 nucleotides: TGTGCCAGCAGCGCCGACGACGGCTCCTACGAGCAGTACTTC. Amino acids: CASSADDGSYEQYF.

This clonotype turned up a few times. The chain carries TRBV27 and TRBJ2-2, with D uncertain. Per germline, CDR1 MNHEY and CDR2 SMNVEV (reference sequence). The V end lost 8 bases, the J end lost 3 bases, and 13 bases lay between the germline ends. This CDR3 is built from 14 residues. This CDR3 reads CASRNGRYTGELFF. The CDR3 DNA sequence: TGTGCCAGCCGGAACGGACGGTACACCGGGGAGCTGTTTTTT.

This clonotype was recorded at least ten times. The chain has TRBV2 and TRBJ1-1; maybe TRBD1 (5 bases). The germline CDR1 and CDR2 sequences are SNHLY and FYNNEI. V was trimmed by 8 bases and J by 0 bases, leaving 25 bases between them. The CDR3 has 18 residues. The CDR3 is CASQQFRDRWAMNTEAFF. CDR3 nucleotides: TGTGCCAGCCAACAGTTCCGGGACCGATGGGCGATGAACACTGAAGCTTTCTTT.